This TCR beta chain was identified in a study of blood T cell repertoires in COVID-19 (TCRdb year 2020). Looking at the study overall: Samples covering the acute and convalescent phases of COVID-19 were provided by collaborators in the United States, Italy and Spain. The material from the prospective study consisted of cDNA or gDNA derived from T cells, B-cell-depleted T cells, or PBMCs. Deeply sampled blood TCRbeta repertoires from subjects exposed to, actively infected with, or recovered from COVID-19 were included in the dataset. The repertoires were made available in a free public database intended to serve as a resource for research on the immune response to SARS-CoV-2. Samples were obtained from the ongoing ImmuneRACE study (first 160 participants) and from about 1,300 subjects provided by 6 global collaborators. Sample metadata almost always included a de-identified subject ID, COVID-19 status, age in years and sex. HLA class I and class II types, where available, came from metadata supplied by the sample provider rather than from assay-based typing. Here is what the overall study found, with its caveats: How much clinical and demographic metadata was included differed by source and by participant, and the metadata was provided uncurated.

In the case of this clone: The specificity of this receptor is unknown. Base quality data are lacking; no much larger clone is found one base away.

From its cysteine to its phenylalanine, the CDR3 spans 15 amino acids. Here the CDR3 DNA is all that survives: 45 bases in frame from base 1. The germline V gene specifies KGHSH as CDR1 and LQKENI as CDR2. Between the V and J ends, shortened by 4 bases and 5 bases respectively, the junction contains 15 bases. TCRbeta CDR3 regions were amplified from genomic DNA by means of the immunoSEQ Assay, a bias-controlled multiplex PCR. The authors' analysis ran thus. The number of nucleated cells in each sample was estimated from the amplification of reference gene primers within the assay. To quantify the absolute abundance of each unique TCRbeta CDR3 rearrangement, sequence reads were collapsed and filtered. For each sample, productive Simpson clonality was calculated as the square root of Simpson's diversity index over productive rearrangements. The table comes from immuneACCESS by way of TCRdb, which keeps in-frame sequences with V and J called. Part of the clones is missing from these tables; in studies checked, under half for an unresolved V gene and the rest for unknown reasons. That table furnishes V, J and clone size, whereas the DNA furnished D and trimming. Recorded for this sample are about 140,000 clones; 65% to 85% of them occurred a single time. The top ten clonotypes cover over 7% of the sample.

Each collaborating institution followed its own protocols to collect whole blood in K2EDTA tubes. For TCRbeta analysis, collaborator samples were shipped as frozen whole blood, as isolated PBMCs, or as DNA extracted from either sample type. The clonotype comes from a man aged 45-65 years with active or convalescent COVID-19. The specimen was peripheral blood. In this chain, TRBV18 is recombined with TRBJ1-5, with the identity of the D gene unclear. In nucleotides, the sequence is TGTGCCAGCTCACTCGTGGGCCAGCCCGATCAGCCCCAGCATTTT. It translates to CASSLVGQPDQPQHF.